This TCR beta chain was sequenced during a study of spatial heterogeneity in lung cancer. Study overall: The count of detected beta-chain sequences consistently exceeded that of alpha-chain sequences.

Every cDNA TCR molecule received its own unique molecular identifier. One entry per CDR3 protein, called by TCRdb with MiXCR from the 5' RACE reads. The data contain some 44,000 distinct CDR3 sequences, roughly 15% of them singletons. As to time point: sample taken at primary tumor resection. Patients with untreated early-stage non-small cell lung cancer, numbering some 68, were the donors. Unsorted samples of tumor, nontumor lung or frozen PBMC had their whole RNA sequenced. This clonotype has a handful of counts. V was trimmed by 6 bases and J by 4 bases, leaving 10 bases between them. Germline V lookup: CDR1 SNHLY, CDR2 FYNNEI. This CDR3 comprises 13 residues.

This TCR came from a male donor with early-stage non-small cell lung cancer. The material was PBMCs, obtained at surgery. The J gene is TRBJ2-1, the V gene TRBV2, with a tentative D call TRBD1 (5 bases). For the CDR3, the DNA is TGTGCCAGCAGCGTACAGGCATACAATGAGCAGTTCTTC. Translated: CASSVQAYNEQFF. The complete variable domain, with remaining parts taken from reference TRBV2 and TRBJ2-1, reads EPEVTQTPSHQVTQMGQEVILRCVPISNHLYFYWYRQILGQKVEFLVSFYNNEISEKSEIFDDQFSVERPDGSNFTLKIRSTKLEDSAMYFCASSVQAYNEQFFGPGTRLTVL.